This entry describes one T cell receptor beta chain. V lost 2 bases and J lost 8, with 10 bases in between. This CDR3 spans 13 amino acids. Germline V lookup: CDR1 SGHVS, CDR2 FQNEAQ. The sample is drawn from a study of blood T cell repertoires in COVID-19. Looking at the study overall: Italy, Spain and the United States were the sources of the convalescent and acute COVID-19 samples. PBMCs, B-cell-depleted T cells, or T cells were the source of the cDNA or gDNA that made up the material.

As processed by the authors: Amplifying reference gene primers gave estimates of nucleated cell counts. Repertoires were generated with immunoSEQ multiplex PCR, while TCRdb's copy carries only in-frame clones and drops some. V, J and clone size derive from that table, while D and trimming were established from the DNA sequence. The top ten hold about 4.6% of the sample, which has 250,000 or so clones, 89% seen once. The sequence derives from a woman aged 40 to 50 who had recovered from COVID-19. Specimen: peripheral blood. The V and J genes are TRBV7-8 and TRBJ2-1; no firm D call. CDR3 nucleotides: TGTGCCAGCAGCTTAAAAGCCCACGATGAGCAGTTCTTC. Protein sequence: CASSLKAHDEQFF.